The 16 T cell receptor beta chains below come from one sample, sequenced in a study of regulatory T cells in long-lasting Graves disease. Time point in this sample: newly diagnosed GD, antithyroid drugs for less than 3 months. The authors made the TCR library using RNA they extracted from PBMCs. In building TCR beta libraries, iRepertoire HTBI primers were used together with Arm-PCR of CDR3 regions. Each CDR3 protein gets one entry after TCRdb re-called the multiplex PCR reads with MiXCR. Among fewer than 350,000 distinct CDR3 sequences listed, roughly 18% were seen once. The sample consisted of peripheral blood mononuclear cells (PBMCs), taken at new diagnosis, from a patient treated with antithyroid drugs. These receptors originate from a female donor with Graves disease.

This clonotype has a count of ten or more. J is TRBJ2-7 and V is TRBV4-1; either TRBD1 or TRBD2 may fit D (5 bases each). The V and J ends lost 0 bases and 2 bases respectively, with 23 bases between them. Germline V gene lookup returns CDR1 MGHRA and CDR2 YSYEKL. The CDR3 runs 19 residues. This chain's CDR3 is CASSQEEGWTTHTAYEQYF. CDR3 in DNA: TGCGCCAGCAGCCAAGAAGAGGGGTGGACGACTCACACGGCCTACGAGCAGTACTTC.

This clonotype has at least ten counts. J is TRBJ2-7 and V is TRBV2; D might be TRBD2 (5 bases). The V gene lost 6 bases and the J gene lost 3 bases, with 12 bases spanning the gap. Germline V gives CDR1 SNHLY, CDR2 FYNNEI. The CDR3 totals 13 residues. The CDR3 here is CASREATGYEQYF. As DNA, the CDR3 is TGTGCCAGCAGGGAGGCCACGGGCTACGAGCAGTACTTC. Full variable domain (rest looked up from reference TRBV2 and TRBJ2-7): EPEVTQTPSHQVTQMGQEVILRCVPISNHLYFYWYRQILGQKVEFLVSFYNNEISEKSEIFDDQFSVERPDGSNFTLKIRSTKLEDSAMYFCASREATGYEQYFGPGTRLTVT.

The rearrangement uses TRBV2 and TRBJ1-6; no firm D call. Trimming took off 7 bases at V and 10 bases at J, with 11 bases between the two ends. The CDR3 has 12 residues. Per the germline V gene, CDR1 is SNHLY and CDR2 is FYNNEI. CDR3 in DNA: TGTGCCAGCAAGGGTGTTAGGTCACCCCTCCACTTT. Protein product: CASKGVRSPLHF.

About this clonotype itself: A much larger clone sits a single nucleotide away, making a read error possible. The chain uses TRBV30 and TRBJ2-7, with 7 positions matching TRBD1. The CDR3 covers 13 residues. Germline-derived CDR1 and CDR2 are GTSNPN and SVGIG (reference sequence). With V trimmed by 2 bases and J by 2 bases, 3 bases remained unmatched. CDR3 sequence reads: CAWSPGGPYEQYF. For the CDR3, the DNA is TGTGCCTGGAGTCCAGGGGGACCCTACGAGCAGTACTTC.

This clonotype appeared once. The CDR3 does not end in the conserved phenylalanine or tryptophan, so this is likely a read error. The gene calls are TRBV20-1 and TRBJ2-1; 8 bases agree with TRBD2. The ends lost 3 bases at V and 0 bases at J; junction bases unmatched: 4. In germline, CDR1 is DFQATT, CDR2 SNEGSKA (reference sequence). The CDR3 loop spans 15 amino acids. CDR3 coding DNA: TGCAGTGCTAGCTCGGGAGGGAGCTCCTACAATGAGCAGTTCTGC. Translated: CSASSGGSSYNEQFC.

As for this clonotype: This may stem from a read error, because a much larger clone lies one nucleotide away. Without the conserved terminal phenylalanine or tryptophan, this CDR3 likely stems from a read error. The rearrangement links TRBV12-3 or TRBV12-4 to TRBJ2-7; D unresolved. Trimming cost V 2 bases and J 4 bases, with 6 bases left between them. The CDR3 loop spans 12 amino acids. The CDR3 reads CASSLLRYEQYL. DNA for the CDR3: TGTGCCAGCAGTTTACTCCGGTACGAGCAGTACTTA.

The chain links TRBV19 to TRBJ1-4; 11 bases are a match to TRBD1. Germline CDR1 reads LNHDA; CDR2 reads SQIVND (reference sequence). The V gene end was trimmed by 5 bases and the J gene end by 3 bases; junction bases not matched to a gene: 14. CDR3 length: 19 residues. CDR3 DNA: TGTGCCAGTAGTGCCCGGGACAGGGGGAGACCGCGGCCTAATGAAAAACTGTTTTTT. Protein: CASSARDRGRPRPNEKLFF.

This clonotype was found many times. V gene TRBV28 combines with J gene TRBJ2-3, with 10 positions matching TRBD2. The germline gives CDR1 MDHEN, CDR2 SYDVKM. With 3 bases clipped from V and 5 bases from J, the junction kept 14 bases outside the gene matches. The CDR3 extends over 18 amino acids. Here the CDR3 DNA reads TGTGCCAGCAGTTTCTCGCTCTCCGGGACTAGCGCAGGAGATACGCAGTATTTT. Residues: CASSFSLSGTSAGDTQYF.

Many counts were recorded for this clonotype. V is TRBV27 and J is TRBJ2-1; TRBD2 matches at 10 bases. This CDR3 is 17 amino acids long. Germline values: CDR1 MNHEY, CDR2 SMNVEV (reference sequence). The trim removed 5 bases at V and 4 bases at J, leaving 11 bases unmatched. This chain's CDR3 is CASSPGLAPTLYNEQFF. CDR3 in DNA: TGTGCCAGCAGTCCGGGACTAGCGCCTACCCTTTACAATGAGCAGTTCTTC.

This clonotype appeared many times. CDR3 sequence reads: CASSLAGGGLSRNSPLHF. The CDR3 DNA reads as TGTGCCAGCAGTTTAGCGGGTGGAGGTTTGAGTCGGAATTCACCCCTCCACTTT. The chain employs TRBV12-3 or TRBV12-4 and TRBJ1-6, with D hard to call. This CDR3 comprises 18 residues. V was shortened by 0 bases and J by 7 bases, with 19 bases between the two germline ends.

This clonotype showed up just a few times. The CDR3 end shows no conserved phenylalanine or tryptophan, and so a read error is likely. It is unclear where the CDR3 begins or ends on the DNA, so no DNA is shown, and the CDR3 is as TCRdb lists it. The J gene is TRBJ2-7, the V gene TRBV11-2. The germline V gene encodes CDR1 SGHAT and CDR2 FQNNGV. The CDR3 is 13 residues long, counting both termini. The CDR3: CASSLVGTPEQCS.

Ten or more counts support this clonotype. This rearrangement joins TRBV11-2 to TRBJ1-4; 10 bases are a match to TRBD1. V was pared by 5 bases and J by 10 bases, with 7 bases of the junction left unmatched. The germline gives CDR1 SGHAT, CDR2 FQNNGV. The CDR3 length is 14 residues. CDR3 protein: CASSARDRGAKLFF. Written as DNA, the CDR3 is TGTGCCAGCAGCGCCCGGGACAGGGGTGCAAAACTGTTTTTT.

This clonotype was detected only once. The chain couples TRBV20-1 to TRBJ1-5, with 8 bases matching TRBD1. J lost 8 bases, V lost 5 bases, and 14 bases had no gene match. This CDR3 is 15 amino acids long. The germline CDR1 and CDR2 sequences are DFQATT and SNEGSKA (reference sequence). CDR3 sequence: CSAGGTGYSTEPQHF. The CDR3 coding sequence is TGCAGTGCTGGCGGGACAGGCTATAGCACTGAGCCCCAGCATTTT.

The table lists this clonotype with many counts. The genes are TRBV27 and TRBJ1-1, with D possibly matching TRBD1 (5 bases). Germline CDR1 reads MNHEY; CDR2 reads SMNVEV (reference sequence). The V and J ends lost 8 bases and 3 bases respectively, with 13 bases between them. CDR3 length: 13 residues. CDR3 sequence: CASADSFHTEAFF. As DNA, the CDR3 is TGTGCCAGCGCCGACAGTTTCCACACTGAAGCTTTCTTT.

The sample holds many counts of this clonotype. The CDR3: CASSRAEYNSPLHF. In nucleotides, the CDR3 is TGCGCCAGCAGCCGGGCGGAATATAATTCACCCCTCCACTTT. The gene calls are TRBV5-1 and TRBJ1-6; D remains unclear. Trimming removed 4 bases from V and 4 bases from J, with 9 bases in between. CDR1 SGHRS and CDR2 YFSETQ come from the germline V gene. The CDR3 has 14 amino acids.

In this sample, this clonotype turned up many times. The rearrangement links TRBV2 to TRBJ2-7; TRBD2 is a possible D gene (6 bases). Trimming stripped 7 bases from V and 1 base from J, with 17 bases between. Per germline, CDR1 SNHLY and CDR2 FYNNEI. This CDR3 has 15 amino acids. CDR3 coding DNA: TGTGCCAGCATCCCCGGTGCGGGATTATCCTACGAGCAGTACTTC. It yields the protein CASIPGAGLSYEQYF.